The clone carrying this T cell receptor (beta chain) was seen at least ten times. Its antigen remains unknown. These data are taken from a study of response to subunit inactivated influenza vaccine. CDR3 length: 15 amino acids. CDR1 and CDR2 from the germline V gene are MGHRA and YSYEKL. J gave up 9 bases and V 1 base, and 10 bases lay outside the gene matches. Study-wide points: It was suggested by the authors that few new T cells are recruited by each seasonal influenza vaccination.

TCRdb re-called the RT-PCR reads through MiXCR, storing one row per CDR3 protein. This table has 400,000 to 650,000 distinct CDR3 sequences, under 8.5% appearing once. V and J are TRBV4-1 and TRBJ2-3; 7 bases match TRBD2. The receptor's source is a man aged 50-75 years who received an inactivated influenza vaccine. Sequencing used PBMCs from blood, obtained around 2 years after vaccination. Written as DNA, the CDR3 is TGCGCCAGCAGCCAAGTGGGACTACCTCGAGGCACGCAGTATTTT. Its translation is CASSQVGLPRGTQYF.